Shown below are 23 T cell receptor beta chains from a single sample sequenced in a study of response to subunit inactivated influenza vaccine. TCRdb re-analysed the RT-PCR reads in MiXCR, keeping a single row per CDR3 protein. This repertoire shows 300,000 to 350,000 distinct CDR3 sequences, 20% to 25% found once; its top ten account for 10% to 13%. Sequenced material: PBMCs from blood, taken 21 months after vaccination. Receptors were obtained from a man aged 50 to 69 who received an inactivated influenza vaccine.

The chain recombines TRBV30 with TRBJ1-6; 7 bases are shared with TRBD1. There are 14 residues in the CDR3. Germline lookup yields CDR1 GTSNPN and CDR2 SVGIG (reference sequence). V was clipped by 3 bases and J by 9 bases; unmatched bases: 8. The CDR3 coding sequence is TGTGCCTGGAGCGCCGGGACAGTCATTTCACCCCTCCACTTT. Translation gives CAWSAGTVISPLHF. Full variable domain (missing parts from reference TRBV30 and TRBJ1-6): SQTIHQWPATLVQPVGSPLSLECTVEGTSNPNLYWYRQAAGRGLQLLFYSVGIGQISSEVPQNLSASRPQDRQFILSSKKLLLSDSGFYLCAWSAGTVISPLHFGNGTRLTVT.

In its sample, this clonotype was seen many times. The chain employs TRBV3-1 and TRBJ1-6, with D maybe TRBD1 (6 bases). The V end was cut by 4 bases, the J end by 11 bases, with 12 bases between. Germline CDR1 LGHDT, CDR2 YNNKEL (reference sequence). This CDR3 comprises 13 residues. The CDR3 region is CASSRPAGAPLHF. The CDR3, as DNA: TGTGCCAGCAGCCGGCCGGCAGGGGCACCCCTCCACTTT.

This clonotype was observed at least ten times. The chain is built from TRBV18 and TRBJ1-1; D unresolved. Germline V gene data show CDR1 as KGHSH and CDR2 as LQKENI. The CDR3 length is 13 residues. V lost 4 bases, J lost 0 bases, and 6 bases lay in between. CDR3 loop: CASSQDMNTEAFF. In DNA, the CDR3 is TGTGCCAGCTCACAGGATATGAACACTGAAGCTTTCTTT.

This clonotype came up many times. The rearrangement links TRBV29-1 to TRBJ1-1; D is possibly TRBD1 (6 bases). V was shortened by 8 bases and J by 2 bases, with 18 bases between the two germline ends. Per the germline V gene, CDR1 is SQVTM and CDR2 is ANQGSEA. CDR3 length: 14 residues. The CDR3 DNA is TGCAGCCCTCCCCCCCGGACAGCAAACACTGAAGCTTTCTTT. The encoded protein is CSPPPRTANTEAFF.

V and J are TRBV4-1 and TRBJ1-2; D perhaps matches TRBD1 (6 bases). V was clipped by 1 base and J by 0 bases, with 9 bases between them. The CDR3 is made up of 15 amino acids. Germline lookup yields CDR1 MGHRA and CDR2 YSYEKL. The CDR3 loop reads CASSQGGLANYGYTF. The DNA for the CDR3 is TGCGCCAGCAGCCAAGGGGGGCTTGCTAACTATGGCTACACCTTC.

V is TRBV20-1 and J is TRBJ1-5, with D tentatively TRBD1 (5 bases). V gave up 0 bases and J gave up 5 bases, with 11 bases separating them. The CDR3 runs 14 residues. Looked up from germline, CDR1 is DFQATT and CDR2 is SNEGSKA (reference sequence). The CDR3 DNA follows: TGCAGTGCTAGAGATCTAACAGGACATCAGCCCCAGCATTTT. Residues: CSARDLTGHQPQHF.

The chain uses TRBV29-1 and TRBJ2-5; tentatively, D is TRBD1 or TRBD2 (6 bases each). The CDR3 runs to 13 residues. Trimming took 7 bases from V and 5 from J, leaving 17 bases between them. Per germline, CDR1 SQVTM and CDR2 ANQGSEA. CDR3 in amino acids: CSGSRGRDETQYF. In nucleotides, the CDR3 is TGCAGCGGGTCTCGGGGGCGAGATGAGACCCAGTACTTC.

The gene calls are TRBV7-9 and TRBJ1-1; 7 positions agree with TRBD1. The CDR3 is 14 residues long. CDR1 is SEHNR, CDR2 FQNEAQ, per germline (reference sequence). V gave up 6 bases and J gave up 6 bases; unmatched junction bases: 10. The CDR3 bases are TGTGCCAGCAGTCGCCAACAGGGGACAGCTGAAGCTTTCTTT. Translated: CASSRQQGTAEAFF.

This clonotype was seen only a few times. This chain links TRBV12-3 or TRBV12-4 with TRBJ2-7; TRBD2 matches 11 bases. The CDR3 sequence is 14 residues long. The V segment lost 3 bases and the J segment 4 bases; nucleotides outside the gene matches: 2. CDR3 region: CASSFSGGAYEQYF. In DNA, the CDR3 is TGTGCCAGCAGTTTTAGCGGGGGGGCGTACGAGCAGTACTTC.

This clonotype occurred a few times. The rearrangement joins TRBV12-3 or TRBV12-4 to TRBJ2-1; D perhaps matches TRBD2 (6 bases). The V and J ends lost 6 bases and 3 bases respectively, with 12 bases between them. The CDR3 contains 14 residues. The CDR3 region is CASSLTRIYNEQFF. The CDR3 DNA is TGTGCCAGCAGCCTGACTAGGATCTACAATGAGCAGTTCTTC.

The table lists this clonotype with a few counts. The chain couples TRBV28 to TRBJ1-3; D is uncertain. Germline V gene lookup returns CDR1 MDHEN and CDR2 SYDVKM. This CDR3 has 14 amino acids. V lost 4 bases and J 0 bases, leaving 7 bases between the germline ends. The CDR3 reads CASSYIGSGNTIYF. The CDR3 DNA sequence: TGTGCCAGCAGTTACATTGGCTCTGGAAACACCATATATTTT.

Here the CDR3 reads CASSGQLAAYNEQFF. CDR3 nucleotides: TGTGCCAGCAGTGGGCAACTAGCGGCCTACAATGAGCAGTTCTTC. This rearrangement joins TRBV2 to TRBJ2-1; 8 bases are a match to TRBD2. CDR3 length: 15 amino acids. Germline V gene sequence: CDR1 SNHLY, CDR2 FYNNEI. J was trimmed by 2 bases and V by 4 bases; bases with no gene match: 4.

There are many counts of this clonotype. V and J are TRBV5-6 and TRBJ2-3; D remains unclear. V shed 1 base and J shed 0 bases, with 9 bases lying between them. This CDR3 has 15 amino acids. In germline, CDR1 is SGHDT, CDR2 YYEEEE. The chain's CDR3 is CASSLIVTSTDTQYF. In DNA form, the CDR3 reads TGTGCCAGCAGCTTGATCGTGACAAGCACAGATACGCAGTATTTT.

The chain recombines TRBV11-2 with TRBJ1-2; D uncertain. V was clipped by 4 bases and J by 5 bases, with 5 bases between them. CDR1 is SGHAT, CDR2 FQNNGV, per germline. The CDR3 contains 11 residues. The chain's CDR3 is CASSSQYGYTF. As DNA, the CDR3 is TGTGCCAGCAGCTCACAGTATGGCTACACCTTC.

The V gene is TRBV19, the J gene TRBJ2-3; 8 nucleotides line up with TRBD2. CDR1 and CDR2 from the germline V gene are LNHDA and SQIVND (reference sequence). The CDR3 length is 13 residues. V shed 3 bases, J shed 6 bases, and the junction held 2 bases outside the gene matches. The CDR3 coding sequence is TGTGCCAGTAGTATGCGACTAGCGGATACGCAGTATTTT. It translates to CASSMRLADTQYF. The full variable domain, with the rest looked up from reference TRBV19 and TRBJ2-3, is DGGITQSPKYLFRKEGQNVTLSCEQNLNHDAMYWYRQDPGQGLRLIYYSQIVNDFQKGDIAEGYSVSREKKESFPLTVTSAQKNPTAFYLCASSMRLADTQYFGPGTRLTVL.

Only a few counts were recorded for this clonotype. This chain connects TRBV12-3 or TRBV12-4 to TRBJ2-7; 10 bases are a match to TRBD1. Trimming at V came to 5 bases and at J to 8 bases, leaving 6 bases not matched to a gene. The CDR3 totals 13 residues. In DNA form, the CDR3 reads TGTGCCAGCAGTCTCGGGACAGGGGTACAGCAGTACTTC. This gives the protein CASSLGTGVQQYF.

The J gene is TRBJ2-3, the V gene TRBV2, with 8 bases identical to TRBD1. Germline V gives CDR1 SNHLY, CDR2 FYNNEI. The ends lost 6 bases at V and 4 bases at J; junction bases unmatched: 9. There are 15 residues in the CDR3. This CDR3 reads CASSPDRVIADTQYF. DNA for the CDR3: TGTGCCAGCAGCCCGGACAGGGTAATCGCAGATACGCAGTATTTT.

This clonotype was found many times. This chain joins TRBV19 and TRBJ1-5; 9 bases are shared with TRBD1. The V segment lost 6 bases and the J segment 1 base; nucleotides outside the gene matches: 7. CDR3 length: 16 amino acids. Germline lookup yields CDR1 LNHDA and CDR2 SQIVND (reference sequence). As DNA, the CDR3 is TGTGCCAGTAGATTCGACAGGGGGATAAGCAATCAGCCCCAGCATTTT. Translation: CASRFDRGISNQPQHF.

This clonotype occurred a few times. The CDR3 is CASRGAERGPQHF. CDR3 in DNA: TGTGCCAGTCGGGGGGCGGAGCGGGGGCCCCAGCATTTT. This chain uses TRBV27 with TRBJ1-5; D may be TRBD1 (6 bases). V lost 9 bases to trimming and J lost 9 bases, with 18 bases between them. This CDR3 spans 13 amino acids. Germline CDR1 is MNHEY and CDR2 is SMNVEV (reference sequence).

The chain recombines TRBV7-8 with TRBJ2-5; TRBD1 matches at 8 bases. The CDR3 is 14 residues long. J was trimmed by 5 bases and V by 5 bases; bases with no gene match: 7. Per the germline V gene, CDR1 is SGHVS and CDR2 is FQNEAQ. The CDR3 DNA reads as TGTGCCAGCAGCCCCGCCAGGGGGCGGGAGACCCAGTACTTC. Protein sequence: CASSPARGRETQYF.

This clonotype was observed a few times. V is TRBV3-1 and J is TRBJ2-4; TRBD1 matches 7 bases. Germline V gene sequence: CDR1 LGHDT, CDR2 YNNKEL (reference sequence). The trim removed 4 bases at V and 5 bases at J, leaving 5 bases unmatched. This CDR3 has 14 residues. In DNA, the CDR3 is TGTGCCAGCAGCCCCCGGGACAGAGAAAACATTCAGTACTTC. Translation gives CASSPRDRENIQYF.

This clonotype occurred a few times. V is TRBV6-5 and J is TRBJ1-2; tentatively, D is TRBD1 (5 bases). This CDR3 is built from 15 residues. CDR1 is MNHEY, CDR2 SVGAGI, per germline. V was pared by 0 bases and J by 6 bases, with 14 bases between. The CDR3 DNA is TGTGCCAGCAGTTACTCGGGTCAGGGAGAGAATGGCTACACCTTC. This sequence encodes CASSYSGQGENGYTF.

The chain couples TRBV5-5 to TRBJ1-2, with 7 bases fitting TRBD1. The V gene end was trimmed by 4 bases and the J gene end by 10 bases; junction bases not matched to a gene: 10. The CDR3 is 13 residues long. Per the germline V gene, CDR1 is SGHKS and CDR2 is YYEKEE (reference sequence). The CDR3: CASSILTGPSYTF. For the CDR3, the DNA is TGTGCCAGCAGCATATTGACAGGGCCTTCCTACACCTTC.